What follows are 27 T cell receptor beta chains derived from one specimen sequenced in a study of T cell changes during pregnancy in multiple sclerosis. Using immunoSEQ multiplex PCR, the repertoire was profiled, and TCRdb retains in-frame clones only, with some absent. The table shows 15,000 to 20,000 clones, with 75% to 90% occurring only once. This material consisted of CD8+ T cells from peripheral blood mononuclear cells, taken in the third trimester of pregnancy. The receptors derive from a female donor in good health, enrolled as a control in a pregnancy study.

CDR3 region: CASSPIGGPSNEQYF. As DNA, the CDR3 is TGTGCCAGCAGCCCGATCGGAGGGCCTAGCAACGAGCAGTACTTC. The rearrangement joins TRBV7-3 to TRBJ2-7; possible D gene TRBD2, 6 bases. The CDR3 is 15 residues long. CDR1 SGHTA and CDR2 FQGTGA come from the germline V gene. Trimming took 5 bases from V and 5 from J, leaving 19 bases between them.

The CDR3 loop reads CASGGGAGAPYEQYF. In DNA, the CDR3 is TGTGCCAGCGGTGGGGGGGCGGGGGCCCCCTACGAGCAGTACTTC. The rearrangement links TRBV2 to TRBJ2-7; D may be TRBD2 (7 bases). V dropped 8 bases and J dropped 2 bases, with 19 bases sitting between them. Per the germline V gene, CDR1 is SNHLY and CDR2 is FYNNEI. This CDR3 contains 15 residues.

J is TRBJ2-2 and V is TRBV11-2, with TRBD1 matching over 7 bases. Trimming took 5 bases from V and 1 from J; bases not matched to a gene: 4. Germline CDR1 is SGHAT and CDR2 is FQNNGV. This CDR3 is 15 amino acids long. The DNA of the CDR3 is TGTGCCAGCAGCAGATCAGGGGGGAACACCGGGGAGCTGTTTTTT. Translation: CASSRSGGNTGELFF.

CDR3 protein: CASSLAGGLEDTQYF. Written as DNA, the CDR3 is TGTGCCAGCAGCTTAGCGGGGGGGCTCGAAGATACGCAGTATTTT. The rearrangement joins TRBV28 to TRBJ2-3, with 11 bases aligning to TRBD2. Germline CDR1 and CDR2: MDHEN and SYDVKM. V was clipped by 6 bases and J by 5 bases; unmatched bases: 7. The CDR3 runs 15 residues.

The chain carries TRBV23-1 and TRBJ2-7, with 9 bases that match TRBD1. TRBV23-1 is known as an ORF, though its function is uncertain. The CDR3 contains 15 residues. Germline trimming cut 2 bases from V and 5 bases from J; bases unmatched to any gene: 7. CDR3 in amino acids: CASSQRDREAHEQYF. In nucleotides, the CDR3 is TGCGCCAGCAGTCAACGGGACAGGGAGGCCCACGAGCAGTACTTC.

This clone was found once. The V gene is TRBV13, the J gene TRBJ1-1; 8 nucleotides align to TRBD1. The CDR3 is 17 amino acids. The V and J ends lost 5 bases and 7 bases, in that order; junction bases with no gene match: 18. Germline V gene sequence: CDR1 PRHDT, CDR2 FYEKMQ (reference sequence). CDR3 protein: CASSLLGQGARAGEAFF. Written as DNA, the CDR3 is TGTGCCAGCAGCCTTCTGGGTCAGGGGGCAAGGGCGGGTGAAGCTTTCTTT.

The chain links TRBV5-6 to TRBJ2-3; 10 positions match TRBD1. V was pared by 0 bases and J by 1 base, with 2 bases of the junction left unmatched. The CDR3 contains 16 residues. Germline CDR1 and CDR2: SGHDT and YYEEEE. The CDR3 spells CASSLAGTGGTDTQYF. The CDR3 region has the DNA TGTGCCAGCAGCTTGGCCGGGACAGGGGGCACAGATACGCAGTATTTT.

This clone was seen only once. The rearrangement uses TRBV9 and TRBJ1-4, with 7 bases lining up with TRBD1. The CDR3 is made up of 14 amino acids. J was trimmed by 8 bases and V by 4 bases; bases with no gene match: 8. CDR1 and CDR2 from the germline V gene are SGDLS and YYNGEE. The CDR3 coding sequence is TGTGCCAGCAGCCCAAATACAGGGGCCGAAAAACTGTTTTTT. This gives the protein CASSPNTGAEKLFF.

The gene calls are TRBV7-2 and TRBJ1-4; D possibly corresponds to TRBD1 (6 bases). Germline-derived CDR1 and CDR2 are SGHTA and FQGNSA. The ends were cut back, 2 bases at V and 8 bases at J, with 24 bases in the middle. There are 18 residues in the CDR3. The CDR3 spells CASSLSAGQYIPREKLFF. The CDR3 DNA reads as TGTGCCAGCAGCTTATCCGCAGGACAGTATATTCCGCGGGAAAAACTGTTTTTT.

The chain recombines TRBV6-6 with TRBJ2-2; unclear D gene. Per the germline V gene, CDR1 is MNHNY and CDR2 is SVGAGI (reference sequence). The CDR3 spans 12 residues. The V end was cut by 6 bases, the J end by 2 bases, with 4 bases between. DNA of the CDR3: TGTGCCAGCAGCATCAACACCGGGGAGCTGTTTTTT. Translated, it gives CASSINTGELFF.

As DNA, the CDR3 is TGTGCCAGCAAGGGGCCAGGTCCCGCAACTAATGAAAAACTGTTTTTT. This sequence encodes CASKGPGPATNEKLFF. The chain carries TRBV7-9 and TRBJ1-4, with D possibly being TRBD1 (5 bases). In germline, CDR1 is SEHNR, CDR2 FQNEAQ (reference sequence). The CDR3 extends over 16 amino acids. V was trimmed by 7 bases and J by 0 bases, leaving 15 bases between them. The full variable domain, its missing parts supplied by reference TRBV7-9 and TRBJ1-4, is DTGVSQNPRHKITKRGQNVTFRCDPISEHNRLYWYRQTLGQGPEFLTYFQNEAQLEKSRLLSDRFSAERPKGSFSTLEIQRTEQGDSAMYLCASKGPGPATNEKLFFGSGTQLSVL.

The chain uses TRBV27 and TRBJ2-5; 10 nucleotides line up with TRBD2. V lost 3 bases and J lost 3; bases outside the gene matches: 4. This CDR3 spans 15 amino acids. Looked up from germline, CDR1 is MNHEY and CDR2 is SMNVEV (reference sequence). The CDR3 DNA follows: TGTGCCAGCAGTTTCCTAGCGGGGGATAAAGAGACCCAGTACTTC. Translated: CASSFLAGDKETQYF.

By sample share, this clone is medium-sized. The genes are TRBV5-6 and TRBJ1-3; D is undetermined. The CDR3 sequence is 16 residues long. Between the trimmed V and J ends, which lost 4 bases and 0 bases, there was a span of 14 bases. Germline V gene data show CDR1 as SGHDT and CDR2 as YYEEEE. The CDR3: CASSEGTVSSGNTIYF. The CDR3 DNA reads TGTGCCAGCAGCGAGGGAACGGTGAGCTCTGGAAACACCATATATTTT.

This chain connects TRBV9 to TRBJ1-3; D perhaps matches TRBD1 (5 bases). Germline CDR1 and CDR2: SGDLS and YYNGEE. This CDR3 is 14 amino acids long. V was pared by 4 bases and J by 3 bases, with 11 bases between. The DNA for the CDR3 is TGTGCCAGCAGCCTCCCTGACAGTGGAAACACCATATATTTT. Protein product: CASSLPDSGNTIYF.

This rearrangement joins TRBV10-3 to TRBJ1-3; 7 bases line up with TRBD1. Losses at the gene ends were 3 bases for V and 7 bases for J; bases not matched to a gene: 12. CDR1 is ENHRY and CDR2 is SYGVKD in the germline V gene. This CDR3 region has 16 residues. CDR3 sequence reads: CAISDLLGQNWNTIYF. The CDR3 DNA sequence: TGTGCCATCAGTGACCTCTTGGGACAGAATTGGAACACCATATATTTT.

CDR3 DNA sequence: TGCGCCAGCAGCCAAGAAACGGGAGGAGATACGCAGTATTTT. Its protein is CASSQETGGDTQYF. The chain combines TRBV4-1 with TRBJ2-3; 7 bases map to TRBD2. V lost 0 bases, J lost 5 bases, and 2 bases stayed unmatched. The germline CDR1 and CDR2 sequences are MGHRA and YSYEKL. The CDR3 length is 14 residues.

V usage is TRBV21-1 and J usage is TRBJ1-3. TRBV21-1 is assigned pseudogene status. The CDR3 covers 15 residues. The DNA of the CDR3 is TGTGCCAGCAGCAAAGGGGGAGAGACTGGAAACACCATATATTTT. Amino acids: CASSKGGETGNTIYF.

The rearrangement links TRBV2 to TRBJ2-5; 8 nucleotides line up with TRBD1. The CDR3 consists of 14 residues. Trimming removed 2 bases from V and 4 bases from J; junction bases left unmatched: 3. Germline-derived CDR1 and CDR2 are SNHLY and FYNNEI. CDR3 loop: CASSEYRGSETQYF. The CDR3 region has the DNA TGTGCCAGCAGTGAATACAGGGGGTCAGAGACCCAGTACTTC.

This clone has just one count. The genes are TRBV9 and TRBJ2-1; D gene unclear. CDR1 and CDR2 (germline): SGDLS, YYNGEE. The CDR3 totals 14 residues. V lost 1 base and J lost 4, with 9 bases in between. The CDR3 region is CASSVTDRYNEQFF. DNA for the CDR3: TGTGCCAGCAGCGTAACAGATCGATACAATGAGCAGTTCTTC.

This clone was seen only once. The J gene is TRBJ2-3, the V gene TRBV9; a weak D match, TRBD2 (6 bases). Deletions cut 5 bases from V and 2 bases from J, with 15 bases between. Germline CDR1 and CDR2: SGDLS and YYNGEE. The CDR3 has 15 amino acids. This CDR3 reads CASRNRDSLTDTQYF. Written as DNA, the CDR3 is TGTGCCAGCAGGAACCGGGACTCTCTCACAGATACGCAGTATTTT.

V is TRBV11-2 and J is TRBJ2-7; TRBD2 aligns across 10 bases. Germline CDR1 SGHAT, CDR2 FQNNGV. The J segment lost 3 bases and the V segment lost 8 bases, leaving 4 bases of the junction unmatched. The length of the CDR3 is 13 residues. In nucleotides, the CDR3 is TGTGCCAGCGGACTAGCGGAGGGCTACGAGCAGTACTTC. Protein sequence: CASGLAEGYEQYF.

The chain has TRBV6-5 and TRBJ1-1; D is perhaps TRBD1 (5 bases). Looked up from germline, CDR1 is MNHEY and CDR2 is SVGAGI. This CDR3 spans 13 amino acids. V dropped 5 bases and J dropped 4 bases, with 11 bases sitting between them. The CDR3 reads CASSGGGGTEAFF. As DNA, the CDR3 is TGTGCCAGCAGTGGTGGGGGGGGCACTGAAGCTTTCTTT.

This clone was picked up a small number of times. The chain is built from TRBV6-4 and TRBJ2-1; 7 nucleotides agree with TRBD1. The trim removed 2 bases at V and 5 bases at J, leaving 3 bases unmatched. This CDR3 is 14 amino acids long. Germline V CDR1 and CDR2: MRHNA, SNTAGT. The CDR3 spells CASSDTTGHNEQFF. CDR3 in DNA: TGTGCCAGCAGTGACACGACAGGGCACAATGAGCAGTTCTTC.

V and J are TRBV9 and TRBJ2-1; TRBD2 agrees at 11 bases. Germline-derived CDR1 and CDR2 are SGDLS and YYNGEE. Germline trimming cut 3 bases from V and 4 bases from J; bases unmatched to any gene: 6. This CDR3 spans 16 amino acids. The CDR3 spells CASSGEGTSGYNEQFF. CDR3 sequence (DNA): TGTGCCAGCAGCGGGGAGGGGACTAGCGGTTACAATGAGCAGTTCTTC. Together with reference TRBV9 and TRBJ2-1, the CDR3 gives the full variable domain: DSGVTQTPKHLITATGQRVTLRCSPRSGDLSVYWYQQSLDQGLQFLIQYYNGEERAKGNILERFSAQQFPDLHSELNLSSLELGDSALYFCASSGEGTSGYNEQFFGPGTRLTVL.

The gene calls are TRBV5-3 and TRBJ1-3, with TRBD1 as a possible D gene (6 bases). TRBV5-3 is designated an ORF whose function remains uncertain. This CDR3 has 17 residues. Trimming shortened V by 0 bases and J by 0 bases, and 13 bases separated the two germline ends. DNA for the CDR3: TGTGCCAGAAGCTTGGAAAAACAGGGTTTCTCTGGAAACACCATATATTTT. Protein sequence: CARSLEKQGFSGNTIYF.

This clone was counted once. This chain joins TRBV4-2 and TRBJ1-5; 7 bases are shared with TRBD1. V shed 1 base and J 2 bases; nucleotides not matched to a gene: 2. This CDR3 is built from 15 residues. Germline assignment: CDR1 LGHNA and CDR2 YNFKEQ. The CDR3 spells CASSQVQGGNQPQHF. DNA of the CDR3: TGTGCCAGCAGCCAAGTTCAGGGGGGCAATCAGCCCCAGCATTTT.

This clone has only one observation. This chain links TRBV4-2 with TRBJ1-2; 8 bases are shared with TRBD1. Per germline, CDR1 LGHNA and CDR2 YNFKEQ. Germline trimming cut 0 bases from V and 6 bases from J; bases unmatched to any gene: 6. The CDR3 runs to 15 residues. This CDR3 reads CASSQDQAGGNGYTF. The CDR3 DNA reads as TGTGCCAGCAGCCAAGATCAGGCAGGGGGCAATGGCTACACCTTC.